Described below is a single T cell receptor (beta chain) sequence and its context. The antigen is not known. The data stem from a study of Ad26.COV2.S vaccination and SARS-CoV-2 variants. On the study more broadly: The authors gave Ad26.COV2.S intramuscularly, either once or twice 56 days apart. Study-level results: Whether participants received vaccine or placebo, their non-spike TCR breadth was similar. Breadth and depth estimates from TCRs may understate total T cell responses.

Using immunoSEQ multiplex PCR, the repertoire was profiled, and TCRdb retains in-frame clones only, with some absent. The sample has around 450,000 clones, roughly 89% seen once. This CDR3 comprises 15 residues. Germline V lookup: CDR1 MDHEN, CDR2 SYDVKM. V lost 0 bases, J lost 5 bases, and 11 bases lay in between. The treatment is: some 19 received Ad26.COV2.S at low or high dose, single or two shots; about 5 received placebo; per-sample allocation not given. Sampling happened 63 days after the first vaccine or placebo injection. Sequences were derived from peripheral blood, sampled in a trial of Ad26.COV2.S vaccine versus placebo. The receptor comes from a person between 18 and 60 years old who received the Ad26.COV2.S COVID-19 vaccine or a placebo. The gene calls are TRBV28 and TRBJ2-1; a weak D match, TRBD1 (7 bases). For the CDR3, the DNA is TGTGCCAGCAGTTTATGGGAGGGACAGCACAATGAGCAGTTCTTC. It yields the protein CASSLWEGQHNEQFF.